The T cell receptor beta chain under discussion was sequenced for a study of T cells in Graves' hyperthyroidism and ophthalmopathy. The V and J ends lost 5 bases and 2 bases, in that order; junction bases with no gene match: 8. CDR3 size: 16 residues. Germline V gene data show CDR1 as SGHVS and CDR2 as FQNEAQ. This clonotype appeared many times. Extraction of PBMCs used roughly 9.3 ml of fresh peripheral blood. Amplification yielded TCR beta CDR3 regions, with RNA transcripts as the source. TCR CDR3 regions were first amplified by RT-PCR with HTBI primers. TCRdb re-derived calls from the multiplex PCR reads in MiXCR, one entry per CDR3 protein. The repertoire consists of hundreds of thousands of distinct CDR3 sequences, with 11% to 15% occurring once and the leading ten covering more than 8.5%.

This chain uses TRBV7-8 with TRBJ2-3; TRBD1 aligns across 9 bases. This receptor was taken from a young woman with Graves' hyperthyroidism. Sequenced input: blood. The CDR3 nucleotides read TGTGCCAGCAGCCTAAGTGGACAGGGGCACACAGATACGCAGTATTTT. Translation gives CASSLSGQGHTDTQYF.